One sample yielded the 32 T cell receptor beta chains listed below, sequenced in a study of OX40 agonist ivuxolimab in advanced cancers. The protocol was immunoSEQ multiplex PCR, while the TCRdb copy is restricted to in-frame clones and leaves out a portion. The sample lists 77,000 or so clones; approximately 92% were seen once. This specimen consisted of CD4+ or CD8+ T cells sorted from blood, obtained in a trial of the OX40 agonist ivuxolimab. Every receptor here comes from an adult with an advanced solid tumor such as melanoma, head and neck, liver or kidney cancer.

This clone has just one count. The chain joins TRBV28 to TRBJ2-5; 8 nucleotides agree with TRBD1. The V and J ends lost 7 bases and 5 bases, in that order; junction bases with no gene match: 27. The CDR3 runs 20 residues. The germline gives CDR1 MDHEN, CDR2 SYDVKM. The DNA for the CDR3 is TGTGCCAGCAAAGGGCAGGGGGCGCCCATAACGTTCGGGGTTTGGGAGACCCAGTACTTC. This gives the protein CASKGQGAPITFGVWETQYF.

On this clone itself: The same CDR3 also results from other DNA sequences found in this sample. J is TRBJ1-1 and V is TRBV6-5; D is perhaps TRBD1 (6 bases). Germline CDR1 and CDR2: MNHEY and SVGAGI. The CDR3 has 13 residues. The V and J ends lost 6 bases and 1 base respectively, with 9 bases between them. The CDR3 coding sequence is TGTGCCAGCAGAGGGACACCGAACACTGAAGCTTTCTTT. This sequence encodes CASRGTPNTEAFF.

This chain links TRBV10-3 with TRBJ2-3; tentative D call: TRBD2 (5 bases). The CDR3 covers 15 residues. Trimming took off 0 bases at V and 0 bases at J, with 7 bases between the two ends. Per the germline V gene, CDR1 is ENHRY and CDR2 is SYGVKD. CDR3 region: CAISESWTSTDTQYF. In nucleotides, the CDR3 is TGTGCCATCAGTGAGTCGTGGACTAGCACAGATACGCAGTATTTT.

The CDR3 DNA sequence: TGTGCCAGCAGCGTAGGGGGCGGACCGAACACCGGGGAGCTGTTTTTT. Translation: CASSVGGGPNTGELFF. The chain has TRBV9 and TRBJ2-2, with a weak D call TRBD1 (5 bases). The CDR3 runs to 16 residues. The V gene's germline CDR1 is SGDLS and CDR2 YYNGEE. V gave up 0 bases and J gave up 0 bases, with 9 bases separating them. Full variable domain (remainder filled in from reference TRBV9 and TRBJ2-2): DSGVTQTPKHLITATGQRVTLRCSPRSGDLSVYWYQQSLDQGLQFLIQYYNGEERAKGNILERFSAQQFPDLHSELNLSSLELGDSALYFCASSVGGGPNTGELFFGEGSRLTVL.

The rearrangement joins TRBV6-6 to TRBJ2-1; 9 nucleotides line up with TRBD1. With 5 bases clipped from V and 9 bases from J, the junction kept 11 bases outside the gene matches. Looked up from germline, CDR1 is MNHNY and CDR2 is SVGAGI (reference sequence). CDR3 length equals 15 residues. The chain's CDR3 is CASSPRGTGFFEQFF. CDR3 in DNA: TGTGCCAGCAGTCCGCGCGGGACAGGGTTTTTTGAGCAGTTCTTC.

The chain employs TRBV28 and TRBJ1-5; 9 nucleotides line up with TRBD1. J gave up 6 bases and V 6 bases, and 6 bases lay outside the gene matches. The CDR3 sequence is 14 residues long. Germline V CDR1 and CDR2: MDHEN, SYDVKM. The CDR3 sequence is CASSTGQGGQPQHF. The DNA for the CDR3 is TGTGCCAGCAGCACGGGACAGGGTGGTCAGCCCCAGCATTTT.

CDR3 sequence: CASSYDSGANVLTF. The CDR3 nucleotides are TGTGCCAGCAGTTACGACTCTGGGGCCAACGTCCTGACTTTC. The chain joins TRBV27 to TRBJ2-6; unclear D gene. The germline V gene encodes CDR1 MNHEY and CDR2 SMNVEV (reference sequence). V dropped 4 bases and J dropped 0 bases, with 4 bases sitting between them. The CDR3 covers 14 residues.

This clone was found a few times. The rearrangement links TRBV5-1 to TRBJ2-1; D may be TRBD1 (5 bases). Per germline, CDR1 SGHRS and CDR2 YFSETQ. V dropped 3 bases and J dropped 1 base, with 11 bases sitting between them. The CDR3 runs to 15 residues. The CDR3: CASSSSGFSYNEQFF. CDR3 nucleotides: TGCGCCAGCAGCTCCTCAGGGTTTTCCTACAATGAGCAGTTCTTC.

This clone was found once. The chain recombines TRBV28 with TRBJ2-5; TRBD2 might be the D (5 bases). Trimming shortened V by 5 bases and J by 3 bases, and 22 bases separated the two germline ends. Germline V gene data show CDR1 as MDHEN and CDR2 as SYDVKM. The CDR3 totals 17 residues. The chain's CDR3 is CASSLLTAGVREETQYF. The CDR3 DNA is TGTGCCAGCAGTCTCCTCACGGCCGGGGTGAGGGAAGAGACCCAGTACTTC.

The chain has TRBV6-1 and TRBJ2-7; tentatively, D is TRBD1 (6 bases). CDR3 length equals 14 residues. Trimming took off 1 base at V and 3 bases at J, with 10 bases between the two ends. Per the germline V gene, CDR1 is MNHNS and CDR2 is SASEGT. The CDR3 loop reads CASSEGQVNYEQYF. DNA for the CDR3: TGTGCCAGCAGTGAAGGACAGGTGAACTACGAGCAGTACTTC.

V usage is TRBV7-2 and J usage is TRBJ2-1, with D perhaps being TRBD1 or TRBD2 (5 bases each). Germline V gene data show CDR1 as SGHTA and CDR2 as FQGNSA. Trimming took 2 bases from V and 0 from J, leaving 11 bases between them. This CDR3 spans 16 amino acids. The CDR3 loop reads CASSLRGTSSYNEQFF. For the CDR3, the DNA is TGTGCCAGCAGCTTAAGGGGAACTAGCTCCTACAATGAGCAGTTCTTC.

V is TRBV10-3 and J is TRBJ1-6, with TRBD1 as a possible D gene (6 bases). V lost 0 bases, J lost 9 bases, and 15 bases lay in between. The CDR3 sequence is 16 residues long. Germline V CDR1 and CDR2: ENHRY, SYGVKD. The CDR3 is CAISESGGIGGSPLHF. CDR3 in DNA: TGTGCCATCAGTGAGTCGGGGGGAATAGGGGGTTCACCCCTCCACTTT.

This rearrangement joins TRBV6-1 to TRBJ2-3, with D possibly matching TRBD1 (6 bases). Germline V gives CDR1 MNHNS, CDR2 SASEGT. Trimming removed 0 bases at V and 9 bases at J, with 13 bases between. The CDR3 runs to 14 residues. CDR3 sequence: CASSEAPQGRTQYF. CDR3 DNA sequence: TGTGCCAGCAGTGAAGCACCACAGGGAAGGACGCAGTATTTT.

The CDR3, as DNA: TGTGCCAGCAGCCAAGTTATGTCAGGTAACACAGATACGCAGTATTTT. Its protein is CASSQVMSGNTDTQYF. This chain joins TRBV4-2 and TRBJ2-3; D remains unclear. The germline V gene encodes CDR1 LGHNA and CDR2 YNFKEQ. V lost 1 base and J 2 bases, leaving 13 bases between the germline ends. There are 16 residues in the CDR3.

The genes are TRBV7-6 and TRBJ2-5; 10 nucleotides agree with TRBD2. The CDR3 has 15 residues. CDR1 and CDR2 from the germline V gene are SGHVS and FNYEAQ. Trimming cost V 3 bases and J 5 bases; bases outside gene matches: 6. The CDR3: CASSFSGGPGETQYF. The CDR3 DNA reads as TGTGCCAGCAGCTTTAGCGGGGGGCCAGGGGAGACCCAGTACTTC.

The rearrangement joins TRBV2 to TRBJ1-2, with D maybe TRBD1 (6 bases). V gave up 11 bases and J gave up 4 bases, with 20 bases separating them. The CDR3 is made up of 14 amino acids. From germline, CDR1 is SNHLY and CDR2 FYNNEI. CDR3 nucleotides: TGTGCCGGGAGACAGGCCGCGGGGGCCTATGGCTACACCTTC. It codes for CAGRQAAGAYGYTF.

The chain recombines TRBV27 with TRBJ2-1, with TRBD2 matching over 9 bases. The V and J ends lost 4 bases and 2 bases, in that order; junction bases with no gene match: 9. The CDR3 covers 17 residues. Germline V gives CDR1 MNHEY, CDR2 SMNVEV (reference sequence). CDR3 residues: CASSSPLASGAYNEQFF. DNA of the CDR3: TGTGCCAGCAGTTCCCCCTTGGCTAGCGGGGCCTACAATGAGCAGTTCTTC.

The CDR3 loop reads CASSNQGNSNQPQHF. The CDR3 DNA is TGTGCCAGCAGCAACCAGGGGAATAGCAATCAGCCCCAGCATTTT. The chain recombines TRBV7-2 with TRBJ1-5; perhaps TRBD1 as D (6 bases). CDR3 size: 15 residues. V was cut by 5 bases and J by 0 bases, with 11 bases left in between. The germline gives CDR1 SGHTA, CDR2 FQGNSA.

V gene TRBV11-3 combines with J gene TRBJ2-2; no reliable D call. Per germline, CDR1 SGHNT and CDR2 YENEEA. This CDR3 contains 14 residues. Trimming removed 5 bases at V and 7 bases at J, with 14 bases between. CDR3 coding DNA: TGTGCCAGCAGCCCCACGGCGAGTAGCGGGGAGCTGTTTTTT. Its protein product is CASSPTASSGELFF.

The chain combines TRBV19 with TRBJ2-7, with 8 bases fitting TRBD2. Germline-derived CDR1 and CDR2 are LNHDA and SQIVND (reference sequence). The V gene end was trimmed by 4 bases and the J gene end by 6 bases; junction bases not matched to a gene: 5. This CDR3 contains 13 residues. The CDR3 is CASSSSGKVEQYF. CDR3 DNA sequence: TGTGCCAGTAGTAGTAGCGGGAAGGTCGAGCAGTACTTC.

The CDR3 coding sequence is TGCGCCAGCAGCCAGAGGACTAGCGGGAGCTCCTACAATGAGCAGTTCTTC. It specifies CASSQRTSGSSYNEQFF. This chain links TRBV4-3 with TRBJ2-1; TRBD2 aligns across 13 bases. With 3 bases clipped from V and 0 bases from J, the junction kept 2 bases outside the gene matches. Looked up from germline, CDR1 is LGHNA and CDR2 is YSLEER. There are 17 residues in the CDR3.

The V and J genes are TRBV21-1 and TRBJ2-7; the tabulated D call, TRBD2, remains unverified against the DNA. TRBV21-1 corresponds to a pseudogene. This CDR3 is built from 13 residues. CDR3 nucleotides: TGTGCCAGCACCGTTACTAGTACCTACGAGCAGTACTTC. It codes for CASTVTSTYEQYF.

The V gene is TRBV6-1, the J gene TRBJ2-6, with TRBD1 matching 12 bases. CDR3 size: 20 residues. The germline V gene has CDR1 MNHNS and CDR2 SASEGT. J lost 4 bases, V lost 1 base, and 11 bases had no gene match. DNA of the CDR3: TGTGCCAGCAGTGAAGGAGGCTGGGGACAGGGGGCGCCCGGGGCCAACGTCCTGACTTTC. Amino acid sequence: CASSEGGWGQGAPGANVLTF.

The rearrangement uses TRBV25-1 and TRBJ2-7; D perhaps matches TRBD2 (6 bases). Trimming removed 2 bases at V and 5 bases at J, with 16 bases between. The CDR3 is 15 amino acids. CDR1 and CDR2 from the germline V gene are MGHDK and SYGVNS. The CDR3 region has the DNA TGTGCCAGCAGTGAAATGGGGTCGGGAGTCCACGAGCAGTACTTC. Amino acids: CASSEMGSGVHEQYF.

The chain couples TRBV13 to TRBJ1-1, with a possible D match to TRBD1 (5 bases). V shed 1 base and J shed 4 bases, with 10 bases lying between them. This CDR3 contains 14 residues. The germline gives CDR1 PRHDT, CDR2 FYEKMQ (reference sequence). In DNA, the CDR3 is TGTGCCAGCAGCTTAGACAGGCGGGCCACTGAAGCTTTCTTT. It yields the protein CASSLDRRATEAFF.

The chain combines TRBV28 with TRBJ1-3; D not resolved. In germline, CDR1 is MDHEN, CDR2 SYDVKM. With 2 bases removed from V and 8 bases from J, the gap between germline ends came to 10 bases. The CDR3 totals 13 residues. DNA for the CDR3: TGTGCCAGCAGTTTACCTGCCACGGACACCATATATTTT. Protein sequence: CASSLPATDTIYF.

CDR3 in DNA: TGTGCCAGCCACCGGGAGCCGGTCACTGAAGCTTTCTTT. Translation: CASHREPVTEAFF. This rearrangement joins TRBV2 to TRBJ1-1; D gene ambiguous. V was trimmed by 8 bases and J by 4 bases, leaving 14 bases between them. Germline loops: CDR1 SNHLY, CDR2 FYNNEI. The CDR3 runs to 13 residues.

This clone has just one count. The chain is built from TRBV5-4 and TRBJ2-2; the D gene is possibly TRBD2 (5 bases). V lost 0 bases, J lost 1 base, and 10 bases lay in between. Germline CDR1 and CDR2: SGHNT and YYREEE (reference sequence). This CDR3 has 16 residues. The CDR3 DNA reads as TGTGCCAGCAGCTTGGTTCTTCGGGGGAACACCGGGGAGCTGTTTTTT. As protein: CASSLVLRGNTGELFF.

The chain joins TRBV6-4 to TRBJ2-6; 10 bases fit TRBD2. CDR3 size: 17 residues. The germline V gene encodes CDR1 MRHNA and CDR2 SNTAGT. V was pared by 5 bases and J by 3 bases, with 7 bases of the junction left unmatched. The CDR3 spells CASSQSGRAGGANVLTF. CDR3 DNA: TGTGCCAGCAGTCAGAGCGGGAGGGCCGGTGGGGCCAACGTCCTGACTTTC.

This chain links TRBV19 with TRBJ1-1, with TRBD1 identical over 7 bases. Looked up from germline, CDR1 is LNHDA and CDR2 is SQIVND (reference sequence). The CDR3 is 15 residues long. V was pared by 4 bases and J by 1 base, with 6 bases of the junction left unmatched. CDR3 DNA: TGTGCCAGTAGTAAGACAGGGCGGGAGAACACTGAAGCTTTCTTT. It encodes CASSKTGRENTEAFF.

The chain combines TRBV5-1 with TRBJ2-3; D possibly uses TRBD1 or TRBD2 (5 bases each). This CDR3 spans 15 amino acids. Per the germline V gene, CDR1 is SGHRS and CDR2 is YFSETQ. V lost 3 bases and J 2 bases, leaving 13 bases between the germline ends. The CDR3 reads CASSSRDPYTDTQYF. The CDR3 DNA reads TGCGCCAGCAGCTCCCGGGACCCCTACACAGATACGCAGTATTTT.

This clone was seen once. The V call is TRBV7-9, the J call TRBJ1-5, with D tentatively TRBD1 (5 bases). V was cut by 8 bases and J by 0 bases, with 14 bases left in between. Germline loops: CDR1 SEHNR, CDR2 FQNEAQ (reference sequence). This CDR3 spans 15 amino acids. The CDR3 DNA is TGTGCCAGCGACTCTGGGGGACTTAGCAATCAGCCCCAGCATTTT. As protein: CASDSGGLSNQPQHF.